The sample holds one count of the clone carrying this T cell receptor (beta chain). The data were obtained in a study of blood T cell repertoires in COVID-19. Study information: Whether acute or convalescent, the COVID-19 samples came from the United States, Italy and Spain.

This CDR3 region has 17 residues. Trimming took off 0 bases at V and 6 bases at J, with 22 bases between the two ends. In germline, CDR1 is SGHRS, CDR2 YFSETQ. In the original workflow: From reference gene primer amplification, estimates of nucleated cell counts were derived. Here immunoSEQ multiplex PCR was the method, and the copy in TCRdb shows in-frame clones only, minus some. V and J calls and clone size are given by that table; D and trimming were obtained from the DNA. Among roughly 99,000 clones listed, 85% to 90% were seen once. Sequencing used peripheral blood. The chain joins TRBV5-1 to TRBJ2-7; maybe TRBD2 (6 bases). The TCR comes from a man in his forties or fifties with COVID-19, enrolled during active disease. The CDR3 DNA follows: TGCGCCAGCAGCTTGGTTGTTGGGACGGCTGGAGCGGGCGAGCAGTACTTC. Protein product: CASSLVVGTAGAGEQYF. Full variable domain (rest looked up from reference TRBV5-1 and TRBJ2-7): KAGVTQTPRYLIKTRGQQVTLSCSPISGHRSVSWYQQTPGQGLQFLFEYFSETQRNKGNFPGRFSGRQFSNSRSEMNVSTLELGDSALYLCASSLVVGTAGAGEQYFGPGTRLTVT.